The sequence of this T cell receptor (beta chain) was determined in a study of shared clonotypes between healthy human individuals. In the study overall: The cohort comprised a couple of women and a few men. Their ages spanned 18 to 49 years.

With 7 bases removed from V and 0 bases from J, the gap between germline ends came to 7 bases. Germline loops: CDR1 LNHDA, CDR2 SQIVND (reference sequence). The CDR3 sequence is 13 residues long. Using immunoSEQ multiplex PCR, the repertoire was profiled, and TCRdb retains in-frame clones only, with some absent. The sample records 950,000 to 1,100,000 clones, approximately 80% being singletons. Findings of the study overall: Memory subsets had estimated richness that was generally smaller than that of naive subsets.

This clone was detected only once. Its antigen remains unknown. The receptor was derived from a man younger than 30 in good health. Some clones in this sample may be carry-over from other donors' samples. The chain carries TRBV19 and TRBJ1-5, with D hard to call. What was sequenced was memory CD4+ T cells from PBMCs. Subset defined: CD45RA-negative fraction. The CDR3 nucleotides read TGTGCCAGTAACATTCATAGCAATCAGCCCCAGCATTTT. This translates into CASNIHSNQPQHF.